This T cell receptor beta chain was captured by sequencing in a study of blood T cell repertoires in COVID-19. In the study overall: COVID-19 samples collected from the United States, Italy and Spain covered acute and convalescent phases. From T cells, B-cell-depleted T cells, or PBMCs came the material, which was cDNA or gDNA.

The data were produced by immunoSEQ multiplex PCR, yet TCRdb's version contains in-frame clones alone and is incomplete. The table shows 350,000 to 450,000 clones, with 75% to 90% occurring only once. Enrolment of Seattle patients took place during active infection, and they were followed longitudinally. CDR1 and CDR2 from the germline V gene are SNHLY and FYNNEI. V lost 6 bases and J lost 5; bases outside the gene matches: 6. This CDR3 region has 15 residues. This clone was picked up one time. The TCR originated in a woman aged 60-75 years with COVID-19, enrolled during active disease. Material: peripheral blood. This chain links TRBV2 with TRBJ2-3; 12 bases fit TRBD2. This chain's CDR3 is CASRRLAGDGDTQYF. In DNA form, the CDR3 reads TGTGCCAGCAGACGACTAGCGGGGGATGGAGATACGCAGTATTTT.